This record covers a single T cell receptor (beta chain). Described treatment: roughly 19 received Ad26.COV2.S at low or high dose, single or two shots; several received placebo; per-sample allocation not given. It was on day 63 after the first vaccine or placebo injection that samples were taken. TCRdb's table, derived via immunoSEQ multiplex PCR, lists solely in-frame clones and lacks some. The sample lists approximately 420,000 clones; 88% were seen once. The data belong to a study of Ad26.COV2.S vaccination and SARS-CoV-2 variants. The TCR originated in a person between 18 and 65 years old who received the Ad26.COV2.S COVID-19 vaccine or a placebo. The sequenced sample was peripheral blood, obtained in a trial of Ad26.COV2.S vaccine versus placebo.

CDR3 coding DNA: TGCGCCAGCAGCTCGACAGGGAGTGGCAATCAGCCCCAGCATTTT. Amino acid sequence: CASSSTGSGNQPQHF. This sequence joins TRBV5-1 and TRBJ1-5; 7 bases fit TRBD1. The germline gives CDR1 SGHRS, CDR2 YFSETQ. The CDR3 runs to 15 residues. Germline trimming cut 3 bases from V and 2 bases from J; bases unmatched to any gene: 5.